Described below is a single T cell receptor (beta chain) sequence and its context. The data originate from a study of blood T cells in healthy people across ages. This CDR3 is 14 amino acids long. In germline, CDR1 is SQVTM, CDR2 ANQGSEA. V shed 1 base, J shed 7 bases, and the junction held 4 bases outside the gene matches. A sample-barcoded 5' primer and a J-beta primer mix were used in a second PCR of about 7 to 11 cycles. Every sample gave at least 2.5 million paired-end reads containing CDR3. TCRdb itself ran the 5' RACE reads through MiXCR, one entry per CDR3 protein. The table includes hundreds of thousands of distinct CDR3 sequences, less than 70% detected once.

Input material: blood. The clonotype comes from a man older than 75 in good health. The chain is built from TRBV29-1 and TRBJ2-7; TRBD2 matches 13 bases. CDR3 bases: TGCAGCGTTGAAGGGACTAGCGGGAGCAGGGAGCAGTACTTC. Translation: CSVEGTSGSREQYF.